The 27 T cell receptor beta chains below all came from one sample that was sequenced in a study of shared clonotypes between healthy human individuals. Naive CD8 cells, CD45RO-negative and positively selected for CCR7, excluded terminally differentiated effector memory CD45RA+ cells. Only in-frame clones appear in the TCRdb table, and some are missing; sequencing was by immunoSEQ multiplex PCR. Of about 2 million clones in the sample, just under 95% were seen once. Sequenced input: naive CD8+ T cells sorted from blood. These receptors were taken from a man between 18 and 29 years old in good health.

The chain joins TRBV6-5 to TRBJ1-2, with 9 bases matching TRBD1. The CDR3 covers 15 residues. CDR1 and CDR2 from the germline V gene are MNHEY and SVGAGI. V gave up 4 bases and J gave up 6 bases; unmatched junction bases: 9. CDR3 sequence: CASSSGWDREDGYTF. The CDR3 coding sequence is TGTGCCAGCAGTTCCGGGTGGGACAGGGAAGATGGCTACACCTTC.

The chain is built from TRBV27 and TRBJ2-1, with a weak D call TRBD2 (6 bases). The CDR3 totals 15 residues. The V gene's germline CDR1 is MNHEY and CDR2 SMNVEV (reference sequence). Trimming left V 3 bases short and J 5 bases short, with 14 bases between. DNA for the CDR3: TGTGCCAGCAGTTTTCCGGGGGTCCAGCACAATGAGCAGTTCTTC. Its protein is CASSFPGVQHNEQFF.

The V call is TRBV4-3, the J call TRBJ2-2; 11 bases fit TRBD2. Losses at the gene ends were 0 bases for V and 7 bases for J; bases not matched to a gene: 7. This CDR3 is 17 amino acids long. Germline V gene data show CDR1 as LGHNA and CDR2 as YSLEER. The CDR3 nucleotides read TGCGCCAGCAGCCAAGATCCCGGGACTAGCGGCAGCGGGGAGCTGTTTTTT. Protein sequence: CASSQDPGTSGSGELFF.

This rearrangement joins TRBV4-1 to TRBJ2-7; 14 nucleotides align to TRBD2. J gave up 1 base and V 4 bases, and 6 bases lay outside the gene matches. The CDR3 extends over 17 amino acids. Germline lookup yields CDR1 MGHRA and CDR2 YSYEKL. Here the CDR3 DNA reads TGCGCCAGCAGCCTGGGGACTAGCGGGGGCCTATCCTACGAGCAGTACTTC. This encodes CASSLGTSGGLSYEQYF.

This rearrangement joins TRBV4-1 to TRBJ2-1; a possible D gene is TRBD2 (7 bases). CDR1 is MGHRA and CDR2 is YSYEKL in the germline V gene. V lost 1 base and J 7 bases, leaving 17 bases between the germline ends. This CDR3 contains 16 residues. Here the CDR3 DNA reads TGCGCCAGCAGCCAAGCCGCCACGGGGGGCGGGAATGAGCAGTTCTTC. It translates to CASSQAATGGGNEQFF.

V usage is TRBV30 and J usage is TRBJ2-7; tentatively, D is TRBD1 (6 bases). The CDR3 sequence is 12 residues long. Germline CDR1 is GTSNPN and CDR2 is SVGIG (reference sequence). The ends were cut back, 4 bases at V and 5 bases at J, with 12 bases in the middle. CDR3 DNA: TGTGCCTGGACTATGGACAGTAACGAGCAGTACTTC. Its translation: CAWTMDSNEQYF.

About this clone: One end of the junction fails to match germline, which may point to a read error. This rearrangement joins TRBV7-9 to TRBJ2-5; 10 nucleotides match TRBD2. This CDR3 region has 15 residues. CDR1 and CDR2 (germline): SEHNR, FQNEAQ (reference sequence). CDR3 DNA sequence: TGTGCCGGCAGCTTAACTAGCGGGATCCAAGAGACCCAGTACTTC. Translated: CAGSLTSGIQETQYF. The whole variable domain, remainder taken from reference TRBV7-9 and TRBJ2-5, is DTGVSQNPRHKITKRGQNVTFRCDPISEHNRLYWYRQTLGQGPEFLTYFQNEAQLEKSRLLSDRFSAERPKGSFSTLEIQRTEQGDSAMYLCAGSLTSGIQETQYFGPGTRLLVL.

The gene calls are TRBV9 and TRBJ1-1; 9 nucleotides agree with TRBD1. The CDR3 contains 15 residues. V trimming: 4 bases; J trimming: 1 base; junction bases outside the gene matches: 5. Per the germline V gene, CDR1 is SGDLS and CDR2 is YYNGEE. The CDR3 DNA reads as TGTGCCAGCAGCCCCTGGGACAGGGAGAACACTGAAGCTTTCTTT. Its translation: CASSPWDRENTEAFF.

The chain is built from TRBV21-1 and TRBJ2-7; the table's D call, TRBD1, was not checked against the DNA. TRBV21-1 is a pseudogene locus. The CDR3 has 14 amino acids. Here the CDR3 reads CASRHRTPSYEQYF. The DNA of the CDR3 is TGTGCCAGCAGACATAGGACACCCTCCTACGAGCAGTACTTC.

This clone was observed once. This rearrangement joins TRBV28 to TRBJ2-2; 9 bases match TRBD1. Germline lookup yields CDR1 MDHEN and CDR2 SYDVKM. CDR3 size: 22 residues. V lost 6 bases, J lost 3 bases, and 26 bases stayed unmatched. The DNA for the CDR3 is TGTGCCAGCAGCTCTAATTTCCGGGACAGGGTAGACCCATACCCCTACACCGGGGAGCTGTTTTTT. Its protein is CASSSNFRDRVDPYPYTGELFF.

In this sample, this clone turned up a few times. The chain links TRBV30 to TRBJ1-1, with D possibly matching TRBD1 (5 bases). The CDR3 covers 15 residues. V gave up 4 bases and J gave up 2 bases, with 17 bases separating them. Germline V lookup: CDR1 GTSNPN, CDR2 SVGIG (reference sequence). Here the CDR3 reads CAWKLAGQANTEAFF. The CDR3 DNA follows: TGTGCCTGGAAGTTGGCAGGGCAGGCCAACACTGAAGCTTTCTTT. The full variable domain, in which reference TRBV30 and TRBJ1-1 provide the parts outside the CDR3, is SQTIHQWPATLVQPVGSPLSLECTVEGTSNPNLYWYRQAAGRGLQLLFYSVGIGQISSEVPQNLSASRPQDRQFILSSKKLLLSDSGFYLCAWKLAGQANTEAFFGQGTRLTVV.

V gene TRBV6-5 combines with J gene TRBJ2-1, with no clear D. The CDR3 is made up of 14 amino acids. Trimming shortened V by 1 base and J by 4 bases, and 8 bases separated the two germline ends. The germline gives CDR1 MNHEY, CDR2 SVGAGI. The CDR3 DNA is TGTGCCAGCAGTTACTGGGCAGAGTACAATGAGCAGTTCTTC. Residues: CASSYWAEYNEQFF.

The chain combines TRBV5-4 with TRBJ2-7; D is possibly TRBD2 (6 bases). The CDR3 covers 12 residues. The V end was cut by 4 bases, the J end by 8 bases, with 13 bases between. Per the germline V gene, CDR1 is SGHNT and CDR2 is YYREEE (reference sequence). For the CDR3, the DNA is TGTGCCAGCAGCCCGGGGGAAAGCCAGCAGTACTTC. Amino acids: CASSPGESQQYF.

The rearrangement joins TRBV10-2 to TRBJ2-7; 15 bases align to TRBD2. Germline CDR1 is WSHSY and CDR2 is SAAADI. Losses at the gene ends were 0 bases for V and 3 bases for J; bases not matched to a gene: 9. The CDR3 loop spans 19 amino acids. The CDR3 DNA reads TGCGCCAGCAGTGAGTCGTTAGGACTAGCGGGAGGGCCGTTCTACGAGCAGTACTTC. Its translation: CASSESLGLAGGPFYEQYF.

The J gene is TRBJ1-1, the V gene TRBV6-6, with D tentatively TRBD1 (6 bases). V lost 6 bases and J lost 2, with 10 bases in between. The CDR3 length is 13 residues. Germline CDR1 and CDR2: MNHNY and SVGAGI (reference sequence). The CDR3 DNA reads TGTGCCAGCAGAAAACAGGGAAACACTGAAGCTTTCTTT. Encoded protein: CASRKQGNTEAFF.

This chain uses TRBV9 with TRBJ1-1, with 7 nucleotides matching TRBD1. The CDR3 sequence is 14 residues long. Germline-derived CDR1 and CDR2 are SGDLS and YYNGEE. V trimming: 4 bases; J trimming: 4 bases; junction bases outside the gene matches: 7. CDR3 protein: CASSPGGSGTEAFF. In DNA, the CDR3 is TGTGCCAGCAGCCCAGGGGGGTCGGGCACTGAAGCTTTCTTT.

The chain carries TRBV5-4 and TRBJ1-2; TRBD1 might be the D (6 bases). The CDR3 contains 16 residues. Trimming removed 3 bases from V and 8 bases from J, with 23 bases in between. Germline V gene sequence: CDR1 SGHNT, CDR2 YYREEE (reference sequence). CDR3: CASSSSPDWGAFGYTF. The CDR3 nucleotides read TGTGCCAGCAGCTCGTCCCCGGACTGGGGGGCTTTCGGCTACACCTTC.

The chain employs TRBV2 and TRBJ2-3; TRBD2 matches 10 bases. Germline V gene sequence: CDR1 SNHLY, CDR2 FYNNEI. This CDR3 is 16 amino acids long. Unmatched junction bases numbered 5, after V lost 2 bases and J lost 3 bases. This CDR3 reads CASSELLAGRTDTQYF. CDR3 nucleotide sequence: TGTGCCAGCAGTGAACTACTAGCGGGAAGGACAGATACGCAGTATTTT.

Of note for this clone: Other DNA sequences in this specimen translate into the identical CDR3. The chain is built from TRBV4-3 and TRBJ1-1; perhaps TRBD1 as D (6 bases). CDR3 length equals 15 residues. V lost 0 bases and J lost 1, with 9 bases in between. Germline V lookup: CDR1 LGHNA, CDR2 YSLEER. CDR3 residues: CASSQDPGENTEAFF. CDR3 in DNA: TGCGCCAGCAGCCAAGATCCAGGGGAGAACACTGAAGCTTTCTTT.

The DNA for the CDR3 is TGTGCCAGCAGCCAAACTCCAGGGCGGAACTATGGCTACACCTTC. Its protein product is CASSQTPGRNYGYTF. The gene calls are TRBV14 and TRBJ1-2, with D possibly TRBD1 on 5 matching bases. Germline V gene data show CDR1 as SGHDN and CDR2 as FVKESK. CDR3 length equals 15 residues. V shed 2 bases and J shed 2 bases, with 12 bases lying between them.

V usage is TRBV6-5 and J usage is TRBJ2-7, with 7 bases matching TRBD2. V trimming: 0 bases; J trimming: 5 bases; junction bases outside the gene matches: 10. Germline V gene sequence: CDR1 MNHEY, CDR2 SVGAGI. There are 16 residues in the CDR3. CDR3 loop: CASSYSAGEVNNEQYF. The CDR3 DNA sequence: TGTGCCAGCAGTTACTCGGCGGGAGAAGTTAACAACGAGCAGTACTTC.

V and J are TRBV18 and TRBJ1-1, with D perhaps TRBD1 (5 bases). V dropped 5 bases and J dropped 5 bases, with 18 bases sitting between them. The CDR3 extends over 15 amino acids. Germline CDR1 is KGHSH and CDR2 is LQKENI. The CDR3 DNA is TGTGCCAGCTCAGAGGACGGGGACGATGAAACTGAAGCTTTCTTT. The encoded protein is CASSEDGDDETEAFF.

The genes are TRBV4-1 and TRBJ2-7, with TRBD2 as a possible D gene (6 bases). The CDR3 sequence is 16 residues long. Germline CDR1 is MGHRA and CDR2 is YSYEKL. Trimming removed 3 bases at V and 0 bases at J, with 15 bases between. The CDR3 DNA follows: TGCGCCAGCAGCCAGGCGACCGGGGGTTTCTCCTACGAGCAGTACTTC. Amino acid sequence: CASSQATGGFSYEQYF.

The gene calls are TRBV5-1 and TRBJ2-2, with D tentatively TRBD2 (5 bases). This CDR3 contains 13 residues. Germline loops: CDR1 SGHRS, CDR2 YFSETQ. The germline V and J ends were trimmed by 6 bases and 2 bases, with 8 bases remaining between them. For the CDR3, the DNA is TGCGCCAGCAACGGGGAAAACACCGGGGAGCTGTTTTTT. It yields the protein CASNGENTGELFF. The full variable domain, its missing parts supplied by reference TRBV5-1 and TRBJ2-2, is KAGVTQTPRYLIKTRGQQVTLSCSPISGHRSVSWYQQTPGQGLQFLFEYFSETQRNKGNFPGRFSGRQFSNSRSEMNVSTLELGDSALYLCASNGENTGELFFGEGSRLTVL.

The gene calls are TRBV9 and TRBJ1-2; D gene uncertain. V was pared by 0 bases and J by 3 bases, with 9 bases between. The CDR3 covers 14 residues. Germline V gives CDR1 SGDLS, CDR2 YYNGEE. The DNA of the CDR3 is TGTGCCAGCAGCGTAGTGCCCAGTGACTATGGCTACACCTTC. Protein: CASSVVPSDYGYTF.

CDR3 protein: CASTQDQGNTEAFF. CDR3 sequence (DNA): TGTGCCAGCACCCAGGATCAGGGGAACACTGAAGCTTTCTTT. This chain links TRBV2 with TRBJ1-1; TRBD1 is a possible D gene (5 bases). CDR3 size: 14 residues. Per the germline V gene, CDR1 is SNHLY and CDR2 is FYNNEI. V was trimmed by 7 bases and J by 1 base, leaving 13 bases between them. Filled out from reference TRBV2 and TRBJ1-1, the complete variable domain reads EPEVTQTPSHQVTQMGQEVILRCVPISNHLYFYWYRQILGQKVEFLVSFYNNEISEKSEIFDDQFSVERPDGSNFTLKIRSTKLEDSAMYFCASTQDQGNTEAFFGQGTRLTVV.

V and J are TRBV6-1 and TRBJ2-7, with 9 bases aligning to TRBD2. The germline V gene has CDR1 MNHNS and CDR2 SASEGT. J gave up 4 bases and V 8 bases, and 6 bases lay outside the gene matches. The CDR3 covers 13 residues. CDR3 amino acids: CASAAGGPYEQYF. CDR3 nucleotides: TGTGCCAGCGCGGCGGGGGGGCCGTACGAGCAGTACTTC.